This T cell receptor beta chain was recorded in a study of T cell responses to AZD1222 COVID-19 vaccine. The data were produced by immunoSEQ multiplex PCR, yet TCRdb's version contains in-frame clones alone and is incomplete. The sample has roughly 55,000 clones, 70% to 90% seen once. Germline CDR1 reads MNHNS; CDR2 reads SASEGT. V shed 2 bases, J shed 3 bases, and the junction held 8 bases outside the gene matches. This CDR3 spans 16 amino acids. The sequenced sample was peripheral blood, obtained on day 0 of AZD1222 vaccination. The source of this sequence is an adult in good health. This sequence joins TRBV6-1 and TRBJ1-2; TRBD1 aligns across 8 bases. As DNA, the CDR3 is TGTGCCAGCAGTGAATGGAACAGGGGGGCGGACTATGGCTACACCTTC. This gives the protein CASSEWNRGADYGYTF.